This entry is about one TCR beta chain. The antigen is not known. Donors had nominal health at sampling but likely had unrecorded immune exposures. Trimming removed 1 base at V and 12 bases at J, with 12 bases between. The CDR3 totals 13 residues. Looked up from germline, CDR1 is LGHNA and CDR2 is YSLEER. The data belong to a study of cytomegalovirus exposure and HLA in healthy donors. Study-level results: CMV serostatus stood as the only immune exposure information on hand.

13 Jbeta primers and 60 Vbeta primers were used for the PCR. Per the original data handling: Among the unique TCR beta chains that a later analysis counted, about 84 million in all, about 12 million were shared. Using immunoSEQ multiplex PCR, the repertoire was profiled, and TCRdb retains in-frame clones only, with some absent. V and J calls and clone size are copied from that table; D and trimming were computed from the DNA. The sample has roughly 190,000 clones, around 74% seen once. Sequencing was performed on PBMCs. The rearrangement joins TRBV4-3 to TRBJ1-4; no clear D gene. The source of this sequence is a girl aged 5-17 years in good health and CMV-seropositive. CDR3 DNA: TGCGCCAGCAGCCAAGCGGGGAGGGAGCAACTGTTTTTT. Protein: CASSQAGREQLFF.